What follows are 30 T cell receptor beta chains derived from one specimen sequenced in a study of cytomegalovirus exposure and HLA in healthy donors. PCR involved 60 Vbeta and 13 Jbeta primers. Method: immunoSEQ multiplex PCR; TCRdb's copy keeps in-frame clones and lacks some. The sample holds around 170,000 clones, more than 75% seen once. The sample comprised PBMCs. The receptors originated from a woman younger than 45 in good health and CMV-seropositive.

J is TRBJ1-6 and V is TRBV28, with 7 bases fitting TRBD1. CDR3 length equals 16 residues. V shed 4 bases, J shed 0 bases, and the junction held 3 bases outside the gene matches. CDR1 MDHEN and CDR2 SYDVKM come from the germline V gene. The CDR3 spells CASSSRGHSYNSPLHF. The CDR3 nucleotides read TGTGCCAGCAGTTCGAGGGGGCACTCCTATAATTCACCCCTCCACTTT.

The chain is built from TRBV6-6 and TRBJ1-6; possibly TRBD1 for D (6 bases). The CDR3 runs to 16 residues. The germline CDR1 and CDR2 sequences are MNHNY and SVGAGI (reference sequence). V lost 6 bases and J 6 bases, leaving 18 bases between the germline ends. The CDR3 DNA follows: TGTGCCAGCAGCCCCGAACAGGGTACCTCTAATTCACCCCTCCACTTT. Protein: CASSPEQGTSNSPLHF.

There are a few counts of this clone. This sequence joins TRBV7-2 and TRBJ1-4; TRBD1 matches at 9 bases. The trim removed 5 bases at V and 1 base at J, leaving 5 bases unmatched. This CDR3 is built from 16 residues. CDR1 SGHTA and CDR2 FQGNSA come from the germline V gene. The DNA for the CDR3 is TGTGCCAGCAGCCCACCGGGACAGGGAACTAATGAAAAACTGTTTTTT. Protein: CASSPPGQGTNEKLFF.

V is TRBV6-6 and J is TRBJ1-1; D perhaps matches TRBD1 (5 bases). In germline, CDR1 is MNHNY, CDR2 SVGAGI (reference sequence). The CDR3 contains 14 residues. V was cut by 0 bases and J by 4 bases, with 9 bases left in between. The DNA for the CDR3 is TGTGCCAGCAGTTACTCGTCGGGGGGCACTGAAGCTTTCTTT. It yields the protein CASSYSSGGTEAFF.

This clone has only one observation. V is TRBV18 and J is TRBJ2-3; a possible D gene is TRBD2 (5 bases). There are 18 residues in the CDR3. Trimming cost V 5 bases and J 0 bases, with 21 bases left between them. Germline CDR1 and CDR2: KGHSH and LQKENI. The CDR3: CASSTPLTRASSTDTQYF. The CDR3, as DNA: TGTGCCAGCTCAACCCCGCTAACTAGGGCGAGCAGCACAGATACGCAGTATTTT.

CDR3 sequence reads: CASSPQGVANTEAFF. As DNA, the CDR3 is TGCGCCAGCAGCCCACAAGGGGTGGCGAACACTGAAGCTTTCTTT. The rearrangement uses TRBV4-3 and TRBJ1-1; perhaps TRBD1 as D (5 bases). CDR3 length: 15 amino acids. The germline V gene has CDR1 LGHNA and CDR2 YSLEER. V was clipped by 4 bases and J by 1 base, with 13 bases between them.

The CDR3 here is CASNRQGNQPQHF. The CDR3, as DNA: TGTGCCAGTAATCGGCAGGGAAATCAGCCCCAGCATTTT. The rearrangement uses TRBV19 and TRBJ1-5, with TRBD1 as a possible D gene (5 bases). Germline V gives CDR1 LNHDA, CDR2 SQIVND (reference sequence). CDR3 size: 13 residues. V lost 7 bases and J lost 4, with 11 bases in between.

CDR3 in DNA: TGTGCCAGCAGCGTCCGGGACAGGGTCAATGAGCAGTTCTTC. It yields the protein CASSVRDRVNEQFF. V gene TRBV7-9 combines with J gene TRBJ2-1; 9 bases are a match to TRBD1. The CDR3 covers 14 residues. Germline V gene data show CDR1 as SEHNR and CDR2 as FQNEAQ (reference sequence). V lost 5 bases and J lost 6; bases outside the gene matches: 5. The full variable domain, in which reference TRBV7-9 and TRBJ2-1 provide the parts outside the CDR3, is DTGVSQNPRHKITKRGQNVTFRCDPISEHNRLYWYRQTLGQGPEFLTYFQNEAQLEKSRLLSDRFSAERPKGSFSTLEIQRTEQGDSAMYLCASSVRDRVNEQFFGPGTRLTVL.

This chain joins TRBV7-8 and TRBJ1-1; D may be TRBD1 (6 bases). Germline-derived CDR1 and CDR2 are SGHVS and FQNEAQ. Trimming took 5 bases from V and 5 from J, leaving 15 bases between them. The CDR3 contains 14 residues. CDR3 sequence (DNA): TGTGCCAGCAGCATCGACAGGCCCGGAACTGAAGCTTTCTTT. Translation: CASSIDRPGTEAFF.

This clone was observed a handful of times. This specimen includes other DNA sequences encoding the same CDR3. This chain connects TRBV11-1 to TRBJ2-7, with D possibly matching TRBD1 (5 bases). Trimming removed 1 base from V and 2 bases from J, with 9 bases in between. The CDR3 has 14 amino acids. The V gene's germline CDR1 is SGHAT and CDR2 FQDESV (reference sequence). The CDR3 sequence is CASSLGRVPYEQYF. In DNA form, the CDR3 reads TGTGCCAGCAGCTTAGGCAGGGTACCCTACGAGCAGTACTTC.

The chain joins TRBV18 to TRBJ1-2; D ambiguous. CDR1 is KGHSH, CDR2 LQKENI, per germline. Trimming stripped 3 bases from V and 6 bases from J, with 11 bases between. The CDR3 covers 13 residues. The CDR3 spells CASSPPGWDGYTF. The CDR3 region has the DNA TGTGCCAGCTCACCCCCGGGGTGGGATGGCTACACCTTC.

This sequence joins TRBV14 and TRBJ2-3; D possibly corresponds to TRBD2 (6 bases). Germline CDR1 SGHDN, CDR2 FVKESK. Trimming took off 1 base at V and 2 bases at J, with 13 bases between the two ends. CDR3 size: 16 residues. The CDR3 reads CASSQVLGGFTDTQYF. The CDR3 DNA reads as TGTGCCAGCAGCCAAGTGTTGGGGGGTTTCACAGATACGCAGTATTTT.

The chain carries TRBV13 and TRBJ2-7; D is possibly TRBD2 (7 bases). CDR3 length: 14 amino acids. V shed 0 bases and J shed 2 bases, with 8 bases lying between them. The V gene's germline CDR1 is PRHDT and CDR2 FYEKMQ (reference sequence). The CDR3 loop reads CASSLGGGPYEQYF. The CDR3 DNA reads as TGTGCCAGCAGCTTAGGGGGGGGGCCCTACGAGCAGTACTTC.

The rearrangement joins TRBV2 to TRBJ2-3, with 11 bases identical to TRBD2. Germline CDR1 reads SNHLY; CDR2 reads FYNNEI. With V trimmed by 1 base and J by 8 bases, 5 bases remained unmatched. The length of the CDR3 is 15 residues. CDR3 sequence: CASSEVAGGSGTQYF. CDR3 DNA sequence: TGTGCCAGCAGTGAAGTAGCGGGGGGGTCAGGTACGCAGTATTTT.

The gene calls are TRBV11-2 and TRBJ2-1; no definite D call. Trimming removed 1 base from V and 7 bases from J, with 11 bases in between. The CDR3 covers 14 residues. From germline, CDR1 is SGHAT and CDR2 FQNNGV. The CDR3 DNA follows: TGTGCCAGCAGCTTAGCCCCCTTGAGTAATGAGCAGTTCTTC. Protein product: CASSLAPLSNEQFF.

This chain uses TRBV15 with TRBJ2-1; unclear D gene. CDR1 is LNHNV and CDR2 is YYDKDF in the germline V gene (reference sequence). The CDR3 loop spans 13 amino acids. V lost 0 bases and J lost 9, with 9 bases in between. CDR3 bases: TGTGCCACCAGCAGAGATCTTAGTTCTGAGCAGTTCTTC. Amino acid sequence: CATSRDLSSEQFF. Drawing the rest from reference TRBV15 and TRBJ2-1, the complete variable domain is DAMVIQNPRYQVTQFGKPVTLSCSQTLNHNVMYWYQQKSSQAPKLLFHYYDKDFNNEADTPDNFQSRRPNTSFCFLDIRSPGLGDTAMYLCATSRDLSSEQFFGPGTRLTVL.

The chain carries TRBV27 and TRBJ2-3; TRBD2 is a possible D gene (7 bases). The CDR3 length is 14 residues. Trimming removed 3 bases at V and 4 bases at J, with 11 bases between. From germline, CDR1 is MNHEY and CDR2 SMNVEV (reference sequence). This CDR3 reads CASSFGGRADTQYF. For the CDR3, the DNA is TGTGCCAGCAGTTTCGGGGGGCGCGCAGATACGCAGTATTTT.

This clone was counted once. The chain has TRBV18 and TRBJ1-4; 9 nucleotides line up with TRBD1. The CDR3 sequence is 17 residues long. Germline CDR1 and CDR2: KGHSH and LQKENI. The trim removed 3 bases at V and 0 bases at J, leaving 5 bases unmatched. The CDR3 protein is CASSPGRTGATNEKLFF. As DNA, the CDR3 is TGTGCCAGCTCACCTGGCCGGACAGGGGCAACTAATGAAAAACTGTTTTTT.

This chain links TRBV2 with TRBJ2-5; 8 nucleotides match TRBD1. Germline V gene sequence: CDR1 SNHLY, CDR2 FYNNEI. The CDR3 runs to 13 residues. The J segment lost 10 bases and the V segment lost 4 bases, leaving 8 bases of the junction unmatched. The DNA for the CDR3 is TGTGCCAGCAGTGGTGCACGGGACAGGCGCCAGTACTTC. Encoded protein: CASSGARDRRQYF.

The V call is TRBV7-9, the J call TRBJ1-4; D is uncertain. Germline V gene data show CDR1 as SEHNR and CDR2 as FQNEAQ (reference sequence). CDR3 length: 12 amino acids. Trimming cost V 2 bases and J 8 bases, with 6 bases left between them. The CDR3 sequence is CASSLIGEKLFF. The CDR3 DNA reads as TGTGCCAGCAGCTTAATCGGGGAAAAACTGTTTTTT.

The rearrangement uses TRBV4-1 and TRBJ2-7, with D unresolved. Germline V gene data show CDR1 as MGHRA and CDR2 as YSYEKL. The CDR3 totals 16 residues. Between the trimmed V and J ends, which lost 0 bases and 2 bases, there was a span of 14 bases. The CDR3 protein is CASSQDSTLATYEQYF. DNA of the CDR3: TGCGCCAGCAGCCAAGATTCGACTCTCGCTACCTACGAGCAGTACTTC.

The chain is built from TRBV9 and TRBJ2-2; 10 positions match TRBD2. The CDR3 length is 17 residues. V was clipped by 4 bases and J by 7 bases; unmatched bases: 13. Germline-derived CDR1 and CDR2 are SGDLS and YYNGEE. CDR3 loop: CASSPTPSGGAIGELFF. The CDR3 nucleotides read TGTGCCAGCAGCCCTACCCCAAGCGGGGGGGCAATCGGGGAGCTGTTTTTT.

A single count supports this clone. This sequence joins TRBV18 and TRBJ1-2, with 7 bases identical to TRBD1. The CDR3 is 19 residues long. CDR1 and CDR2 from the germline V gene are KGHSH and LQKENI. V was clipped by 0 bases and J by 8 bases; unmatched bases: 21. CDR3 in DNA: TGTGCCAGCTCACCACCGATACGTAATAACAGGGGAAAGCTGTGGGGCTACACCTTC. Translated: CASSPPIRNNRGKLWGYTF. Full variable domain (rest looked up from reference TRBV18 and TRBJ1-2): NAGVMQNPRHLVRRRGQEARLRCSPMKGHSHVYWYRQLPEEGLKFMVYLQKENIIDESGMPKERFSAEFPKEGPSILRIQQVVRGDSAAYFCASSPPIRNNRGKLWGYTFGSGTRLTVV.

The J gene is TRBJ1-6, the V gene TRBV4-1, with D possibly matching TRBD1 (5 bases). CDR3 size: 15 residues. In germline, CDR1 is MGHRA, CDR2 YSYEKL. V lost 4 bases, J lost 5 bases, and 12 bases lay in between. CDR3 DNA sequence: TGCGCCAGCAGCCTTCAGGGTCAGGATAATTCACCCCTCCACTTT. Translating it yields CASSLQGQDNSPLHF.

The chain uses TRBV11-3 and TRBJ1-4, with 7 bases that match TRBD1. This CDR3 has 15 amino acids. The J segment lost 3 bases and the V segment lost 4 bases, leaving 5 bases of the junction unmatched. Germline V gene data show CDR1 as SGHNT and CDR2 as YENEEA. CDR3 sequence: CASSSNRGSNEKLFF. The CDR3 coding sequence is TGTGCCAGCAGCTCCAACAGGGGATCTAATGAAAAACTGTTTTTT.

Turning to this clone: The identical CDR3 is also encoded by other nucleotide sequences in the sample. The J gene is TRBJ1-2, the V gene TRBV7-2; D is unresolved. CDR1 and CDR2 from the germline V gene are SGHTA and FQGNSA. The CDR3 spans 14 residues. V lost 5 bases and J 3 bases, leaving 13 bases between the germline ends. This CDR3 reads CASSPEVRYYGYTF. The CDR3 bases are TGTGCCAGCAGCCCAGAAGTGAGGTACTATGGCTACACCTTC.

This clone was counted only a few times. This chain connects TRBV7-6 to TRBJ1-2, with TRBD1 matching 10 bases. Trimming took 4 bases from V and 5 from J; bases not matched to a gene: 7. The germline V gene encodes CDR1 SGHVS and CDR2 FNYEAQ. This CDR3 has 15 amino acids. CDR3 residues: CASSSPGTGVYGYTF. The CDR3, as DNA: TGTGCCAGCAGCTCCCCCGGGACAGGGGTATATGGCTACACCTTC.

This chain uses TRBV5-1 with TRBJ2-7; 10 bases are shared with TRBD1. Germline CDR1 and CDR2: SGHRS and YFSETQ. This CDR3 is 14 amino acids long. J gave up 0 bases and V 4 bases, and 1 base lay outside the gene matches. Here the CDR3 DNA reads TGCGCCAGCAGCCGGACAGGGGGCTCCTACGAGCAGTACTTC. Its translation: CASSRTGGSYEQYF.

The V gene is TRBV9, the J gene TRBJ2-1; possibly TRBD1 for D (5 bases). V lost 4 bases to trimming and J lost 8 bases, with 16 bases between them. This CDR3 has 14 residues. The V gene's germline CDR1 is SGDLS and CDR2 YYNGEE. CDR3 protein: CASSLRQGSYEQFF. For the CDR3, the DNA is TGTGCCAGCAGCTTACGCCAGGGTAGCTATGAGCAGTTCTTC.

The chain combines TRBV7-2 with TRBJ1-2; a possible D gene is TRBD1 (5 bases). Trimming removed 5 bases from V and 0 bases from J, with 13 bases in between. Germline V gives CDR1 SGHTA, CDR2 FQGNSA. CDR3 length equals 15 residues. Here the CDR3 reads CASSGQAGSNYGYTF. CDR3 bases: TGTGCCAGCAGCGGACAAGCGGGGTCTAACTATGGCTACACCTTC.